The rows below give T cell receptor beta chains drawn from one sample of a study of vaccination effects on CD4 cells after COVID-19. Measured with immunoSEQ multiplex PCR; TCRdb has only the in-frame clones, and not every one. The sample contains 14,000 or so clones, 80% of which appear only once. The antigens of these receptors remain unknown. Sample: CD4+ T cells from PBMCs cultured with SARS-CoV-2 spike peptides, taken after COVID-19 vaccination. All receptors derive from a human donor who had a prior SARS-CoV-2 infection. CDR3s include the opening cysteine and the closing phenylalanine or tryptophan. The D gene is left open where the match is weak. Expanded clones are given a class, and other clones once, few, many or no size at all.

>TRBJ2-1|TRBD2|TRBV24-1|.
CATSVSSGGDNEQFF
TGTGCCACCAGTGTTTCTAGCGGGGGCGACAATGAGCAGTTCTTC
>TRBJ2-3|.|TRBV7-2|.
CASSLFQGGGDTQYF
TGTGCCAGCAGCTTATTTCAGGGGGGGGGAGATACGCAGTATTTT
>TRBJ2-3|.|TRBV3-1/TRBV3-2|few
CASSPPGDTQYF
TGTGCCAGCAGCCCCCCCGGAGATACGCAGTATTTT
>TRBJ2-7|.|TRBV5-8|large
CASTRGGATTYEQYF
TGTGCCAGCACCAGGGGAGGGGCTACCACCTACGAGCAGTACTTC
>TRBJ2-3|TRBD1|TRBV11-3|few
CASSQGEGTDTQYF
TGTGCCAGCAGCCAGGGGGAAGGCACAGATACGCAGTATTTT
>TRBJ2-1|.|TRBV5-8|.
CASSQLTTASPDNEQFF
TGTGCCAGCAGCCAGCTGACGACAGCTTCCCCTGACAATGAGCAGTTCTTC
>TRBJ2-7|.|TRBV7-3|.
CASISPPLGSPHEQYF
TGTGCCAGCATTTCCCCACCTTTGGGTAGCCCCCACGAGCAGTACTTC
>TRBJ1-2|.|TRBV5-1|.
CASSLDTGAYGYTF
TGCGCCAGCAGCTTGGATACAGGAGCCTATGGCTACACCTTC
>TRBJ2-1|TRBD2|TRBV4-1|.
CASSRSTSGSVLSYNEQFF
TGCGCCAGCAGCCGTTCGACTAGCGGGAGCGTTCTTTCCTACAATGAGCAGTTCTTC
>TRBJ1-1|.|TRBV5-1|.
CASSLDRRDTEAFF
TGCGCCAGCAGCTTGGATAGACGGGACACTGAAGCTTTCTTT
>TRBJ2-2|.|TRBV7-3|.
CATGTNTGELFF
TGTGCCACGGGGACCAACACCGGGGAGCTGTTTTTT
>TRBJ1-5|.|TRBV30|.
CAWSVGTIDQPQHF
TGTGCCTGGAGTGTAGGGACCATCGATCAGCCCCAGCATTTT
>TRBJ1-5|.|TRBV4-3|.
CASSQDLGTTLGNQPQHF
TGCGCCAGCAGCCAAGATCTCGGTACTACTTTGGGCAATCAGCCCCAGCATTTT
>TRBJ2-7|TRBD1|TRBV6-2/TRBV6-3|.
CASSYSGQITYEQYF
TGTGCCAGCAGTTACTCGGGACAGATAACCTACGAGCAGTACTTC
>TRBJ2-7|TRBD1|TRBV19|.
CASSMGTGVDEQYF
TGTGCCAGTAGTATGGGGACAGGGGTGGACGAGCAGTACTTC
>TRBJ1-1|.|TRBV10-3|.
CAISERGTDTEAFF
TGTGCCATCAGTGAACGGGGTACAGACACTGAAGCTTTCTTT
>TRBJ2-7|.|TRBV18|.
CASSPEDGYEQYF
TGTGCCAGCTCACCGGAAGACGGATACGAGCAGTACTTC
>TRBJ2-7|.|TRBV20-1|.
CSASGLLYEQYF
TGCAGTGCTAGTGGGCTCCTATACGAGCAGTACTTC
>TRBJ2-3|.|TRBV14|.
CASSQVTQQDTQYF
TGTGCCAGCAGCCAAGTTACCCAGCAAGATACGCAGTATTTT
>TRBJ1-2|.|TRBV6-2/TRBV6-3|.
CASSYAGYGYTF
TGTGCCAGCAGTTATGCGGGCTATGGCTACACCTTC
>TRBJ1-3|.|TRBV4-3|.
CASSQVRTSGNTIYF
TGCGCCAGCAGCCAAGTGAGGACCTCTGGAAACACCATATATTTT
>TRBJ2-1|.|TRBV9|.
CASSVSPRDEQFF
TGTGCCAGCAGCGTATCCCCTAGGGATGAGCAGTTCTTC
>TRBJ1-2|.|TRBV5-6|large
CASSHGPTENYGYTF
TGTGCCAGCAGCCACGGACCTACAGAGAACTATGGCTACACCTTC
>TRBJ2-2|.|TRBV7-2|few
CASSPLGGTLGELFF
TGTGCCAGCAGCCCCCTTGGGGGGACTTTAGGGGAGCTGTTTTTT
>TRBJ1-1|.|TRBV30|.
CAWRIPLPAEAFF
TGTGCCTGGAGAATTCCTCTTCCCGCTGAAGCTTTCTTT
>TRBJ1-2|.|TRBV28|.
CASSSQGGGYTF
TGTGCCAGCAGTTCCCAGGGTGGTGGCTACACCTTC
>TRBJ2-3|.|TRBV25-1|.
CASSATGNINTQYF
TGTGCCAGCAGTGCCACCGGGAACATAAATACGCAGTATTTT
>TRBJ1-2|.|TRBV12-3/TRBV12-4|.
CASSRVGEGYTF
TGTGCCAGCAGCAGGGTTGGGGAAGGCTACACCTTC
>TRBJ2-1|.|TRBV12-3/TRBV12-4|.
CASSPWTENEQFF
TGTGCCAGCAGTCCGTGGACCGAAAATGAGCAGTTCTTC
>TRBJ2-5|TRBD2|TRBV5-4|.
CASSYRSGLVETQYF
TGTGCCAGCAGCTACAGATCGGGACTAGTTGAGACCCAGTACTTC
>TRBJ2-2|TRBD2|TRBV2|few
CASSAVAGGPGELFF
TGTGCCAGCAGTGCAGTAGCGGGGGGGCCCGGGGAGCTGTTTTTT
>TRBJ2-2|.|TRBV15|.
CATSRPNTGELFF
TGTGCCACCAGCAGGCCAAATACCGGGGAGCTGTTTTTT
>TRBJ2-5|.|TRBV7-2|.
CASSPRSTVETQYF
TGTGCCAGCAGCCCCCGCAGCACTGTGGAGACCCAGTACTTC
>TRBJ1-1|TRBD1|TRBV5-6|.
CASSGLQGGTEAFF
TGTGCCAGCAGCGGCCTACAGGGGGGCACTGAAGCTTTCTTT
>TRBJ2-7|.|TRBV15|.
CATSRGIASTYEQYF
TGTGCCACCAGCAGAGGCATTGCAAGCACCTACGAGCAGTACTTC
>TRBJ2-3|TRBD2|TRBV29-1|once
CSARLAGVSDTQYF
TGCAGCGCTAGACTAGCGGGAGTGTCAGATACGCAGTATTTT
>TRBJ2-5|.|TRBV23-1|.
CATYRPRTEETQYF
TGCGCCACCTATCGGCCCCGGACAGAAGAGACCCAGTACTTC
>TRBJ2-1|.|TRBV7-3|.
CASSSQGLSPSEQFF
TGTGCCAGCAGCTCTCAGGGGCTAAGTCCCAGTGAGCAGTTCTTC
>TRBJ2-1|.|TRBV2|.
CASTPRIDSYNEQFF
TGTGCCAGCACCCCGCGGATCGACAGCTACAATGAGCAGTTCTTC
>TRBJ2-7|.|TRBV18|.
CASSPPTRTVGQYF
TGTGCCAGCTCACCACCGACCCGGACAGTCGGGCAGTACTTC
>TRBJ2-7|.|TRBV2|.
CASSDQGTTYEQYF
TGTGCCAGCAGTGATCAGGGGACAACCTACGAGCAGTACTTC
>TRBJ2-7|.|TRBV2|.
CASKITNAYEQYF
TGTGCCTCAAAAATAACCAATGCCTACGAGCAGTACTTC
>TRBJ2-7|.|TRBV5-4|few
CASSLRGTYEQYF
TGTGCCAGCAGCTTGCGGGGGACCTACGAGCAGTACTTC
>TRBJ2-5|.|TRBV7-2|.
CASSLEGFETQYF
TGTGCCAGCAGCCTCGAGGGGTTTGAGACCCAGTACTTC
>TRBJ2-3|.|TRBV4-3|.
CASSQDSSTDTQYF
TGCGCCAGCAGCCAAGATTCGTCGACAGATACGCAGTATTTT
>TRBJ1-4|.|TRBV9|.
CASSTRRDGEKLFF
TGTGCCAGCAGCACCCGCAGGGACGGTGAAAAACTGTTTTTT
>TRBJ1-5|TRBD1|TRBV15|.
CATSRLTGGSNQPQHF
TGTGCCACCAGCAGGTTGACAGGGGGCAGCAATCAGCCCCAGCATTTT
>TRBJ2-4|TRBD2|TRBV7-2|.
CASSLRTSGRREAKNIQYF
TGTGCCAGCAGCTTACGGACTAGCGGGAGGAGGGAGGCCAAAAACATTCAGTACTTC
>TRBJ2-1|TRBD1|TRBV14|.
CASSQDRDRGYNEQFF
TGTGCCAGCAGCCAAGACCGGGACAGGGGCTACAATGAGCAGTTCTTC
>TRBJ2-3|TRBD2|TRBV5-6|.
CASRHLAGVPYRTDTQYF
TGTGCCAGCAGACACCTAGCGGGGGTGCCTTACCGCACAGATACGCAGTATTTT
>TRBJ2-5|TRBD1|TRBV2|.
CASTRDREETQYF
TGTGCCAGCACCCGGGACAGGGAAGAGACCCAGTACTTC
>TRBJ2-1|.|TRBV5-1|.
CASSAQSSISNEQFF
TGCGCCAGCAGCGCTCAATCTAGCATCTCGAATGAGCAGTTCTTC
>TRBJ1-6|TRBD1|TRBV5-4|few
CASSLRGKGQATSPLHF
TGTGCCAGCAGCTTGCGGGGTAAGGGACAGGCCACGTCACCCCTCCACTTT
>TRBJ1-1|.|TRBV28|medium-sized
CASSFHGGRSNTEAFF
TGTGCCAGCAGTTTCCATGGAGGACGGTCGAACACTGAAGCTTTCTTT
>TRBJ2-3|.|TRBV6-5|.
CASKADRNTDTQYF
TGTGCCAGCAAGGCCGACAGGAACACAGATACGCAGTATTTT
>TRBJ2-6|TRBD2|TRBV20-1|.
CSASPLAGGPSGANVLTF
TGCAGTGCTAGTCCCCTAGCGGGAGGACCTTCTGGGGCCAACGTCCTGACTTTC
>TRBJ2-5|.|TRBV29-1|.
CSVAAVQETQYF
TGCAGCGTTGCGGCAGTCCAAGAGACCCAGTACTTC
>TRBJ2-3|.|TRBV20-1|.
CSASVGVSDTQYF
TGCAGTGCTAGTGTGGGAGTCTCAGATACGCAGTATTTT
>TRBJ1-1|TRBD1|TRBV19|.
CASTRGTGAFTEAFF
TGTGCCAGTACCCGAGGCACAGGGGCGTTCACTGAAGCTTTCTTT